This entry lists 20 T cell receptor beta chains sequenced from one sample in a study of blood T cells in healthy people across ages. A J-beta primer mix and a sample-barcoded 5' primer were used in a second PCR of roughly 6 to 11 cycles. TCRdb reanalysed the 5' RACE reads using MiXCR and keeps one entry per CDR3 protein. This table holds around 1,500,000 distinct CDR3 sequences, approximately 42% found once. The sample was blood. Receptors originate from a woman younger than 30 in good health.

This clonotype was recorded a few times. DNA for the CDR3: TGTGCCACCTCGGGACAAGGTCAAGAGACCCAGTACTTC. It encodes CATSGQGQETQYF. This chain uses TRBV15 with TRBJ2-5; perhaps TRBD1 as D (6 bases). CDR1 and CDR2 from the germline V gene are LNHNV and YYDKDF (reference sequence). The CDR3 length is 13 residues. V was cut by 8 bases and J by 2 bases, with 12 bases left in between.

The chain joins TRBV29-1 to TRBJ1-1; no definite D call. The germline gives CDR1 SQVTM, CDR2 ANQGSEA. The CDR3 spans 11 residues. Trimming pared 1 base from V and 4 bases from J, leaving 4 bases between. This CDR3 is CSVEVGTEAFF. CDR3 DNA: TGCAGCGTTGAAGTCGGCACTGAAGCTTTCTTT. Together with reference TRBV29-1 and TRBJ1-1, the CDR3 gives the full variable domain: SAVISQKPSRDICQRGTSLTIQCQVDSQVTMMFWYRQQPGQSLTLIATANQGSEATYESGFVIDKFPISRPNLTFSTLTVSNMSPEDSSIYLCSVEVGTEAFFGQGTRLTVV.

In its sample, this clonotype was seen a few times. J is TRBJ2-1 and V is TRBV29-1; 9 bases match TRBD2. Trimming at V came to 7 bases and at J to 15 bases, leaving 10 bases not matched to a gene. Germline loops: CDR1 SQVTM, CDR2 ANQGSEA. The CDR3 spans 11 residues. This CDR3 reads CSGEGLARLFF. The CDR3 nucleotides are TGCAGCGGGGAGGGACTAGCCAGACTGTTCTTC.

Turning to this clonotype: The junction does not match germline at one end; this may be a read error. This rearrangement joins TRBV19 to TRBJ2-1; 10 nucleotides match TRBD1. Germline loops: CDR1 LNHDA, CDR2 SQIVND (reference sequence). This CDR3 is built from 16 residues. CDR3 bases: TGTGCCAGTAGCCAATCCCGGGACAGGGGACAGAATGGGCAGTTCTTC. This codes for CASSQSRDRGQNGQFF.

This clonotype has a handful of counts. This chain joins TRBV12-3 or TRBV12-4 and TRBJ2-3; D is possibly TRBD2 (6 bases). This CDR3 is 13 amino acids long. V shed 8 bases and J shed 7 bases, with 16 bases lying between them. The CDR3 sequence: CASRSSSEHTQYF. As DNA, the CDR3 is TGTGCCAGCCGGTCATCTAGCGAGCATACGCAGTATTTT.

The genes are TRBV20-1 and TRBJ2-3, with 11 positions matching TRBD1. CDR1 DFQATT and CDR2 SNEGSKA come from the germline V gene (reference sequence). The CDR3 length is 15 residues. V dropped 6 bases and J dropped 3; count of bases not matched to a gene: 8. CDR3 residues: CSALPGQGATDTQYF. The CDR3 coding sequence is TGCAGTGCCCTCCCTGGACAGGGGGCAACAGATACGCAGTATTTT.

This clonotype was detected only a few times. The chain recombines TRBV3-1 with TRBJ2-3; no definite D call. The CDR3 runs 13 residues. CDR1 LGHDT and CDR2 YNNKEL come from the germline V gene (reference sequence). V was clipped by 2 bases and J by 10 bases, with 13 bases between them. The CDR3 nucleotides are TGTGCCAGCAGCCAACGGGCGGTCGGAGCGCAGTATTTT. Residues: CASSQRAVGAQYF.

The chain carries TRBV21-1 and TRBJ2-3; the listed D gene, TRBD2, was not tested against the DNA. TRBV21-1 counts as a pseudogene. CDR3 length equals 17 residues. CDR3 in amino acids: CASRVAGGHRLTDTQYF. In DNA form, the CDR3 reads TGTGCCAGCAGGGTAGCGGGAGGCCATCGATTAACAGATACGCAGTATTTT.

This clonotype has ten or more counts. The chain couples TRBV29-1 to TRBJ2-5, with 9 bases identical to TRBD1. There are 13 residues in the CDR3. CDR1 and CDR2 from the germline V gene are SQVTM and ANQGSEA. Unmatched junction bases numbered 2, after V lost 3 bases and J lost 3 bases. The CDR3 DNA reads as TGCAGCGTTGAGGGGGACAGGGAAGAGACCCAGTACTTC. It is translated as CSVEGDREETQYF.

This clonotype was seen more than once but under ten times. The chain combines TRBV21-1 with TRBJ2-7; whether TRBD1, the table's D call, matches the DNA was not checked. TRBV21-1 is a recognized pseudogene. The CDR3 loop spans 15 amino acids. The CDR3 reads CASSTRDGLSYEQYF. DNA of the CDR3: TGTGCCAGCAGCACCCGGGACGGACTCTCCTACGAGCAGTACTTC.

CDR3 region: CASSGGTSVCKETQYF. CDR3 in DNA: TGTGCCAGCAGTGGTGGGACTAGCGTTTGCAAAGAGACCCAGTACTTC. The genes are TRBV25-1 and TRBJ2-7; TRBD2 matches at 10 bases. The end of the DNA aligns better with TRBJ2-5, so the J call may be wrong. Germline CDR1 and CDR2: MGHDK and SYGVNS. This CDR3 comprises 16 residues.

CDR3 nucleotide sequence: TGTGCCAGCAGTGCCGTCTCCTACGAGCAGTACTTC. It encodes CASSAVSYEQYF. The chain combines TRBV6-1 with TRBJ2-7; D uncertain. This CDR3 is 12 amino acids long. Deletions cut 4 bases from V and 0 bases from J, with 4 bases between. Looked up from germline, CDR1 is MNHNS and CDR2 is SASEGT.

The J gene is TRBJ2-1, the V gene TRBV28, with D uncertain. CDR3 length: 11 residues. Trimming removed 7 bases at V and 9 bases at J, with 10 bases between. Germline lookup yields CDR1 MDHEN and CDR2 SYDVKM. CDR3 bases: TGTGCCAGCACCACTCGGAGTGAGCAGTTCTTC. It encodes CASTTRSEQFF.

CDR3 DNA: TGTGCCACCAGCGAAGCGGGGGGCCCCTACGAGCAGTACTTC. This codes for CATSEAGGPYEQYF. The chain links TRBV24-1 to TRBJ2-7; the match to TRBD2 covers 9 bases. The CDR3 has 14 amino acids. Per the germline V gene, CDR1 is KGHDR and CDR2 is SFDVKD. With V trimmed by 7 bases and J by 2 bases, 5 bases remained unmatched.

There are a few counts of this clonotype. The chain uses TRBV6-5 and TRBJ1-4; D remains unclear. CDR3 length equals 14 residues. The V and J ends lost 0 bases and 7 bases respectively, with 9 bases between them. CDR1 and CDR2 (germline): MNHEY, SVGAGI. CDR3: CASSYSTGSEKLFF. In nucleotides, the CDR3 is TGTGCCAGCAGTTACTCGACCGGGTCTGAAAAACTGTTTTTT.

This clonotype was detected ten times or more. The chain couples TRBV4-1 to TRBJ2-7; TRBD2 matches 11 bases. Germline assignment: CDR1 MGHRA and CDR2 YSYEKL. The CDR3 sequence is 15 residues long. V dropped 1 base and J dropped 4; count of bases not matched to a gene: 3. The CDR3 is CASSQASGGTYEQYF. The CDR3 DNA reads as TGCGCCAGCAGCCAAGCTAGCGGGGGGACTTACGAGCAGTACTTC.

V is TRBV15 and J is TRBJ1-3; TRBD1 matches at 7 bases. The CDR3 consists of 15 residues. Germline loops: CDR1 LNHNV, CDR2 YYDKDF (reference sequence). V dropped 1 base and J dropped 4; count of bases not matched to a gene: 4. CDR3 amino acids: CATSRAGTEGNTIYF. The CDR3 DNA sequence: TGTGCCACCAGCAGAGCCGGGACAGAGGGAAACACCATATATTTT.

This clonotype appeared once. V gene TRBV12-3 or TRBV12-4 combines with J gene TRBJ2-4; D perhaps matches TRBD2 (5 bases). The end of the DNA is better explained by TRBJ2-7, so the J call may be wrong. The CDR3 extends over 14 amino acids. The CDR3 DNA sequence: TGTGCCAGCAACGACCGGGGAGTCCCCTACGAGCAGTACTTC. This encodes CASNDRGVPYEQYF.

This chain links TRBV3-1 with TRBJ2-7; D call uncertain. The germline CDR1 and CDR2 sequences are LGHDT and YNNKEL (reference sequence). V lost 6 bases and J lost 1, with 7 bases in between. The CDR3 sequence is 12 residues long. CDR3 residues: CASRAQSYEQYF. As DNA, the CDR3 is TGTGCCAGCAGGGCCCAGTCCTACGAGCAGTACTTC.

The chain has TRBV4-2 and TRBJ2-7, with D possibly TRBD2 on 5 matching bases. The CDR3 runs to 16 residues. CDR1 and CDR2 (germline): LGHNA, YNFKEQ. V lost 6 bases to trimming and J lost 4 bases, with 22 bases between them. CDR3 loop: CASSQSQVGEGYEQYF. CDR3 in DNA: TGTGCCAGCAGTCAATCCCAGGTCGGGGAAGGGTACGAGCAGTACTTC.